This TCR beta chain is from a study of T cell repertoires in cytomegalovirus infection. Study-level information: Selected CMV epitopes included recently identified HLA-C-restricted ones as well as well-studied HLA-B-restricted ones. Signatures in public TCR beta sequences pointed to both CMV infection and matching HLA type.

Overall study results and limits: CMV-specific TCR beta clonotypes restricted by HLA-C were the ones dominating the ex vivo response.

Trimming removed 10 bases at V and 2 bases at J, with 15 bases between. The germline V gene encodes CDR1 MNHEY and CDR2 SVGAGI. The length of the CDR3 is 14 residues. TCRdb analysed the reads with MiXCR anew, one entry per CDR3 protein. The sample gives around 300,000 distinct CDR3 sequences, roughly 25% of which show up once; roughly 14% is in the top ten. This clonotype came up a few times. What it binds is unknown. This clonotype was sampled from a human donor in good health (CMV status not recorded). Some clones in this sample may be carry-over from other donors' samples. V is TRBV6-5 and J is TRBJ1-5; TRBD1 is a possible D gene (6 bases). The sample here was cultured PBMCs, taken from culture after CMV antigen stimulation. As DNA, the CDR3 is TGTGCCACCGCTTCAAGGGGGGGCAATCAGCCCCAGCATTTT. Its translation is CATASRGGNQPQHF.